The present entry profiles one TCR beta chain with its context. This sample was included in a study of blood T cell repertoires in COVID-19. Study context: Samples of COVID-19 (acute and convalescent) were obtained from the United States, Italy and Spain. Sample material is recorded as cDNA or gDNA derived from T cells, B-cell-depleted T cells, or PBMCs.

Source study methods: Reference gene primer amplification gave estimated nucleated cell counts. The table came from immunoSEQ multiplex PCR; TCRdb's copy has only in-frame clones and leaves some out. That table is the source of V, J and clone size, and D and trimming were worked out from the DNA. This table has under 350,000 clones, approximately 85% appearing once. The CDR3 extends over 19 amino acids. Germline trimming cut 0 bases from V and 1 base from J; bases unmatched to any gene: 12. Germline V gene data show CDR1 as SEHNR and CDR2 as FQNEAQ (reference sequence). The sequence was collected from a human donor in a cohort sampled during active COVID-19. Sequences were obtained from peripheral blood. The chain joins TRBV7-9 to TRBJ1-5; 7 bases map to TRBD1. The chain's CDR3 is CASSLAPLRQGMSNQPQHF. The CDR3 DNA reads as TGTGCCAGCAGCTTAGCCCCTCTCAGACAGGGAATGAGCAATCAGCCCCAGCATTTT.